One and the same sample provided the 22 T cell receptor beta chains below, sequenced in a study of long-term antiretroviral therapy in people with HIV. A v3.0 immunoSEQ assay was performed at survey level. The method was immunoSEQ multiplex PCR; TCRdb's version includes in-frame clones alone and lacks a portion of them. This table has 36,000 or so clones, about four fifths appearing once. Sequences were derived from unsorted PBMCs, sampled 0.6 years after starting antiretroviral therapy. Every receptor here comes from a man aged 18 to 29 with HIV.

The chain recombines TRBV28 with TRBJ1-2, with 7 bases matching TRBD1. The CDR3 has 14 residues. Germline assignment: CDR1 MDHEN and CDR2 SYDVKM. V shed 7 bases and J 4 bases; nucleotides not matched to a gene: 9. CDR3 region: CASNEGGESYGYTF. Here the CDR3 DNA reads TGTGCCAGCAACGAAGGGGGCGAAAGCTATGGCTACACCTTC.

The chain joins TRBV6-1 to TRBJ2-7; a possible D gene is TRBD2 (5 bases). CDR1 and CDR2 (germline): MNHNS, SASEGT. This CDR3 spans 14 amino acids. The V gene lost 5 bases and the J gene lost 4 bases, with 15 bases spanning the gap. The CDR3 region is CASSKSGMRYEQYF. The CDR3 DNA follows: TGTGCCAGCAGTAAATCCGGGATGCGGTACGAGCAGTACTTC.

This clone was found a few times. The rearrangement links TRBV7-2 to TRBJ2-7; no clear D gene. The CDR3 consists of 14 residues. Germline V gives CDR1 SGHTA, CDR2 FQGNSA. Trimming cost V 3 bases and J 3 bases, with 12 bases left between them. CDR3 sequence: CASSLQPGSYEQYF. The CDR3 bases are TGTGCCAGCAGCTTGCAACCGGGTAGCTACGAGCAGTACTTC.

CDR3 DNA sequence: TGTGCCAGCAGCAAGGGACTAGCGGGAGCGATTGGAAGTGGGGCCCAGTACTTC. Protein: CASSKGLAGAIGSGAQYF. V and J are TRBV9 and TRBJ2-5; TRBD2 aligns across 14 bases. The CDR3 has 18 residues. The germline V gene has CDR1 SGDLS and CDR2 YYNGEE. Trimming at V came to 4 bases and at J to 9 bases, leaving 17 bases not matched to a gene.

CDR3 region: CASGAPGREQFF. The CDR3 DNA is TGTGCCAGCGGCGCCCCGGGAAGAGAGCAGTTCTTC. The chain joins TRBV25-1 to TRBJ2-1; D may be TRBD2 (5 bases). V was trimmed by 8 bases and J by 10 bases, leaving 15 bases between them. Germline V gives CDR1 MGHDK, CDR2 SYGVNS. The CDR3 covers 12 residues.

V gene TRBV27 combines with J gene TRBJ2-6, with a possible D match to TRBD1 (6 bases). Trimming stripped 5 bases from V and 1 base from J, with 9 bases between. The CDR3 consists of 15 residues. Germline CDR1 is MNHEY and CDR2 is SMNVEV (reference sequence). In nucleotides, the CDR3 is TGTGCCAGCAGTCGCCAGGGGTCTGGGGCCAACGTCCTGACTTTC. Residues: CASSRQGSGANVLTF.

Regarding this clone: At one end the junction does not follow the germline gene, possibly because of a read error. Here the CDR3 reads CASSPTPGGDTQYF. For the CDR3, the DNA is TGTGCTAGCAGCCCGACCCCGGGGGGGGATACGCAGTATTTT. The chain couples TRBV7-7 to TRBJ2-3; 8 nucleotides agree with TRBD2. The CDR3 has 14 amino acids. CDR1 is SSHAT and CDR2 is FNYEAQ in the germline V gene (reference sequence).

The chain is built from TRBV5-5 and TRBJ2-5, with a tentative D call TRBD2 (6 bases). Trimming took off 0 bases at V and 0 bases at J, with 12 bases between the two ends. The CDR3 totals 16 residues. The V gene's germline CDR1 is SGHKS and CDR2 YYEKEE (reference sequence). The CDR3 bases are TGTGCCAGCAGCTTGGCGGCGGGGACGTACCAAGAGACCCAGTACTTC. It translates to CASSLAAGTYQETQYF.

V gene TRBV30 combines with J gene TRBJ1-1; no reliable D call. The germline CDR1 and CDR2 sequences are GTSNPN and SVGIG (reference sequence). The length of the CDR3 is 13 residues. V was trimmed by 1 base and J by 5 bases, leaving 11 bases between them. CDR3 sequence (DNA): TGTGCCTGGAGTGCGAATCGAGGGACTGAAGCTTTCTTT. It yields the protein CAWSANRGTEAFF.

The chain employs TRBV7-2 and TRBJ2-7; D could derive from TRBD1 or TRBD2 (5 bases each). The CDR3 is made up of 13 amino acids. V lost 8 bases, J lost 0 bases, and 11 bases lay in between. Germline CDR1 SGHTA, CDR2 FQGNSA. DNA of the CDR3: TGTGCCAGCCGGGACGCGAGCTCCTACGAGCAGTACTTC. Protein sequence: CASRDASSYEQYF. The full variable domain, with the rest looked up from reference TRBV7-2 and TRBJ2-7, is GAGVSQSPSNKVTEKGKDVELRCDPISGHTALYWYRQSLGQGLEFLIYFQGNSAPDKSGLPSDRFSAERTGGSVSTLTIQRTQQEDSAVYLCASRDASSYEQYFGPGTRLTVT.

The V call is TRBV11-2, the J call TRBJ2-7; maybe TRBD2 (6 bases). The CDR3 spans 15 residues. The ends were cut back, 1 base at V and 0 bases at J, with 10 bases in the middle. Germline values: CDR1 SGHAT, CDR2 FQNNGV. The CDR3 DNA is TGTGCCAGCAGCTTAGGGGCGGGAATCTCCTACGAGCAGTACTTC. Protein: CASSLGAGISYEQYF.

The chain recombines TRBV9 with TRBJ2-1, with a possible D match to TRBD2 (6 bases). CDR1 and CDR2 from the germline V gene are SGDLS and YYNGEE. V shed 0 bases and J shed 5 bases, with 9 bases lying between them. The CDR3 has 14 residues. As DNA, the CDR3 is TGTGCCAGCAGCGTAGGCGGGGCGAACAATGAGCAGTTCTTC. Amino acids: CASSVGGANNEQFF.

CDR3 residues: CAISEHSQGTEAFF. DNA for the CDR3: TGTGCCATCAGTGAGCACTCCCAGGGGACTGAAGCTTTCTTT. The chain is built from TRBV10-3 and TRBJ1-1; D is perhaps TRBD1 (6 bases). CDR1 ENHRY and CDR2 SYGVKD come from the germline V gene. Trimming pared 2 bases from V and 5 bases from J, leaving 12 bases between. The CDR3 covers 14 residues.

The chain links TRBV11-2 to TRBJ2-2; 8 nucleotides align to TRBD2. After removal of 5 bases from V and 5 bases from J, the junction contained 7 bases not matched to a gene. The CDR3 sequence is 15 residues long. The germline V gene has CDR1 SGHAT and CDR2 FQNNGV. The CDR3 loop reads CASSLSGIVTGELFF. The DNA for the CDR3 is TGTGCCAGCAGCCTTAGCGGGATTGTGACCGGGGAGCTGTTTTTT.

The rearrangement uses TRBV7-6 and TRBJ1-5, with D maybe TRBD1 (5 bases). Trimming took 2 bases from V and 3 from J, leaving 11 bases between them. The germline CDR1 and CDR2 sequences are SGHVS and FNYEAQ. This CDR3 spans 15 amino acids. Written as DNA, the CDR3 is TGTGCCAGCAGCTTACAGGAAGGGGCCAATCAGCCCCAGCATTTT. It encodes CASSLQEGANQPQHF.

CDR3 in amino acids: CASGLMGQGNEQFF. CDR3 nucleotides: TGTGCTAGTGGTTTGATGGGACAGGGTAATGAGCAGTTCTTC. This chain joins TRBV12-5 and TRBJ2-1; TRBD1 agrees at 9 bases. V was clipped by 2 bases and J by 7 bases; unmatched bases: 3. The CDR3 consists of 14 residues. CDR1 and CDR2 (germline): LGHNT, FRNRAP.

This clone has only one observation. The chain has TRBV5-4 and TRBJ2-1, with 10 bases identical to TRBD1. CDR1 is SGHNT, CDR2 YYREEE, per germline (reference sequence). CDR3 length: 15 amino acids. Losses at the gene ends were 3 bases for V and 7 bases for J; bases not matched to a gene: 7. The CDR3, as DNA: TGTGCCAGCAGCTCTAGACAGGGGGCCGGTAATGAGCAGTTCTTC. Translation: CASSSRQGAGNEQFF.

This chain connects TRBV7-9 to TRBJ2-1; weak D call: TRBD1 (6 bases). The CDR3 spans 15 residues. Germline V gene sequence: CDR1 SEHNR, CDR2 FQNEAQ (reference sequence). With 4 bases removed from V and 5 bases from J, the gap between germline ends came to 15 bases. CDR3 DNA: TGTGCCAGCAGCTCACAACAGGGACGAAACAATGAGCAGTTCTTC. It codes for CASSSQQGRNNEQFF.

The chain couples TRBV16 to TRBJ1-5, with D possibly TRBD1 on 5 matching bases. The CDR3 is 15 residues long. V lost 2 bases and J lost 0, with 8 bases in between. Germline V gives CDR1 KGHSY, CDR2 FQNENV. The CDR3 spells CASSQGGYSNQPQHF. CDR3 nucleotides: TGTGCCAGCAGCCAAGGGGGGTATAGCAATCAGCCCCAGCATTTT.

V and J are TRBV27 and TRBJ1-1, with 7 positions matching TRBD1. Looked up from germline, CDR1 is MNHEY and CDR2 is SMNVEV (reference sequence). The CDR3 consists of 15 residues. J gave up 10 bases and V 6 bases, and 17 bases lay outside the gene matches. In nucleotides, the CDR3 is TGTGCCAGCAGCCAACCCGGACAGGTTGGCCCCCCAGCTTTCTTT. Translation gives CASSQPGQVGPPAFF.

This clone is medium-sized within its sample. The J gene is TRBJ1-2, the V gene TRBV28; possible D gene TRBD1, 5 bases. Germline V gene sequence: CDR1 MDHEN, CDR2 SYDVKM. The CDR3 runs to 14 residues. V was shortened by 5 bases and J by 9 bases, with 19 bases between the two germline ends. The CDR3 sequence is CASSLLGGVDSYTF. In DNA form, the CDR3 reads TGTGCCAGCAGTCTCCTGGGGGGGGTTGACAGCTACACCTTC.

This chain connects TRBV6-5 to TRBJ2-2, with 10 positions matching TRBD2. The V segment lost 7 bases and the J segment 5 bases; nucleotides outside the gene matches: 4. Germline CDR1 reads MNHEY; CDR2 reads SVGAGI. The CDR3 runs to 14 residues. CDR3 coding DNA: TGTGCCAGCATCCAAGCGGGAGGGACCGGGGAGCTGTTTTTT. Its translation is CASIQAGGTGELFF.